Listed below are T cell receptor beta chains from one sample, sequenced in a study of T cell responses to AZD1222 COVID-19 vaccine. Profiled with immunoSEQ multiplex PCR; TCRdb holds only in-frame clones, not every one. The data show some 140,000 clones, over 85% seen once. The material was peripheral blood, obtained on day 0 of AZD1222 vaccination. Every receptor here comes from an adult in good health. Both conserved end residues are part of each CDR3. D genes are given only for firm matches. Where a row states a size, it is once, few, many or the class of an expanded clone; other rows omit it.

j_call | d_call | clone_size | v_call | cdr3_nt | cdr3_aa
TRBJ1-5 | TRBD1 | . | TRBV28 | TGTGCCAGCAGCCCGGACAGGGGAAATCAGCCCCAGCATTTT | CASSPDRGNQPQHF
TRBJ1-1 | TRBD1 | . | TRBV19 | TGTGCCAGTCTAACCTCGACAGGGAGGGGCACTGAAGCTTTCTTT | CASLTSTGRGTEAFF
TRBJ1-1 | . | . | TRBV10-3 | TGTGCCATCATTGGGACGCTGAACACTGAAGCTTTCTTT | CAIIGTLNTEAFF
TRBJ2-2 | TRBD2 | . | TRBV9 | TGTGCCAGCAGCGAACCCCTCGGGGGAGGGACCGGGGAGCTGTTTTTT | CASSEPLGGGTGELFF
TRBJ1-2 | TRBD1 | . | TRBV28 | TGTGCCAGCAGTCTGCTCCAGGGGGCGCGTAGTGGCTACACCTTC | CASSLLQGARSGYTF
TRBJ1-1 | . | . | TRBV6-5 | TGTGCCAGCGGCCAGGGTAGGAGTACTGAAGCTTTCTTT | CASGQGRSTEAFF
TRBJ2-7 | TRBD1 | . | TRBV28 | TGTGCCAGCAGTTTAGGGGACAGGGTCCACGAGCAGTACTTC | CASSLGDRVHEQYF
TRBJ1-1 | . | . | TRBV29-1 | TGCAGCGTTGAAAGGAACACTGAAGCTTTCTTT | CSVERNTEAFF
TRBJ1-3 | . | . | TRBV27 | TGTGCCACCCCAACCTTCCAGGGTATTTGTGGAAACACCATATATTTT | CATPTFQGICGNTIYF
TRBJ2-5 | . | . | TRBV7-3 | TGTGCCAGCAGCCAGGGTGCGGGTTTGGGTCGAGAGACCCAGTACTTC | CASSQGAGLGRETQYF
TRBJ1-3 | . | . | TRBV11-2 | TGTGCCAGCAGCCCCGGGGCACTCTCTGGAAACACCATATATTTT | CASSPGALSGNTIYF
TRBJ2-7 | . | once | TRBV7-6 | TGTGCCAGCAGCTTAGTAACGGGTGGTGGACGCGAGCAGTACTTC | CASSLVTGGGREQYF
TRBJ1-6 | TRBD1 | . | TRBV7-2 | TGTGCCAGCAGCTCGGGACAGGGGAATTCTTCACCCCTCCACTTT | CASSSGQGNSSPLHF
TRBJ1-5 | . | . | TRBV19 | TGTGCCAGTACAGTGGACGGTTCCAATCAGCCCCAGCATTTT | CASTVDGSNQPQHF
TRBJ2-2 | . | once | TRBV9 | TGTGCCAGCAGCGTATCGTGGGTAGCGGTGACCGGGAACACCGGGGAGCTGTTTTTT | CASSVSWVAVTGNTGELFF
TRBJ1-1 | . | . | TRBV29-1 | TGCAGCGTTGGGGGGGGGAACACTGAAGCTTTCTTT | CSVGGGNTEAFF